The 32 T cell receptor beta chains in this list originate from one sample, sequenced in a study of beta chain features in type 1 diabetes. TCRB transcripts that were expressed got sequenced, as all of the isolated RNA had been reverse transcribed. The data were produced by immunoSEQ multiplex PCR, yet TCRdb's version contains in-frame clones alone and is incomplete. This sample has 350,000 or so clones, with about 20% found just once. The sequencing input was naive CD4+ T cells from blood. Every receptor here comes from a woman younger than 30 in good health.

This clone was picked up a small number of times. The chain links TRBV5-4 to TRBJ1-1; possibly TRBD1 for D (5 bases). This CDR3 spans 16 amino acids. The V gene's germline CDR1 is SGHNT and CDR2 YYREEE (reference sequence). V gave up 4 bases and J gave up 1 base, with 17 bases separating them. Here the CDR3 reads CASSKLWVRGNTEAFF. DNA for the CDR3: TGTGCCAGCAGCAAACTTTGGGTTAGGGGGAACACTGAAGCTTTCTTT. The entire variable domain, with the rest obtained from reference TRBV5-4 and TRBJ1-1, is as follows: ETGVTQSPTHLIKTRGQQVTLRCSSQSGHNTVSWYQQALGQGPQFIFQYYREEENGRGNFPPRFSGLQFPNYSSELNVNALELDDSALYLCASSKLWVRGNTEAFFGQGTRLTVV.

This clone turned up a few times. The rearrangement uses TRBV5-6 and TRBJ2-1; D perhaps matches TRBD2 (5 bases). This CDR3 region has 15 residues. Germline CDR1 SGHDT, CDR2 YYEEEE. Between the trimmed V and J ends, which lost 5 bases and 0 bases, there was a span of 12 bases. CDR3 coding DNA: TGTGCCAGCAGAGGTGGGGAGAGCTCCTACAATGAGCAGTTCTTC. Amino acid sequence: CASRGGESSYNEQFF.

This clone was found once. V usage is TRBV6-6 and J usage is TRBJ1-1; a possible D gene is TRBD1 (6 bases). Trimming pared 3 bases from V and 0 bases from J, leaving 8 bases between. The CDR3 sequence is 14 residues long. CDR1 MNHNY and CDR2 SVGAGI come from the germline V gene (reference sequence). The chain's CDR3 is CASSYPGVNTEAFF. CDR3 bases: TGTGCCAGCAGTTATCCAGGGGTGAACACTGAAGCTTTCTTT.

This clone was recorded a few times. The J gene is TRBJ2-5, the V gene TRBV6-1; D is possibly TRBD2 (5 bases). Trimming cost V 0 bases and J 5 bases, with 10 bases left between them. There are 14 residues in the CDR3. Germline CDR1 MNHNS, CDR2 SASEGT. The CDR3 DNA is TGTGCCAGCAGTGAAGCGGCGGGCTGGGAGACCCAGTACTTC. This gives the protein CASSEAAGWETQYF.

The CDR3 reads CASRGTSGRANNEQFF. The CDR3 nucleotides are TGTGCCAGCAGGGGGACTAGCGGGAGGGCCAACAATGAGCAGTTCTTC. The chain carries TRBV14 and TRBJ2-1; 16 positions match TRBD2. After removal of 6 bases from V and 5 bases from J, the junction contained 4 bases not matched to a gene. The CDR3 spans 16 residues. CDR1 is SGHDN and CDR2 is FVKESK in the germline V gene. Complete variable domain (other parts from reference TRBV14 and TRBJ2-1): EAGVTQFPSHSVIEKGQTVTLRCDPISGHDNLYWYRRVMGKEIKFLLHFVKESKQDESGMPNNRFLAERTGGTYSTLKVQPAELEDSGVYFCASRGTSGRANNEQFFGPGTRLTVL.

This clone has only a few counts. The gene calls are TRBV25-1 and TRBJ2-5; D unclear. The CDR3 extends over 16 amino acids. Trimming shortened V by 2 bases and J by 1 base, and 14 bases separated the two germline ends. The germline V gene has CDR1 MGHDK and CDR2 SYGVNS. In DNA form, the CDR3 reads TGTGCCAGCAGTGAAAGGATAGCCCCATTCCAAGAGACCCAGTACTTC. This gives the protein CASSERIAPFQETQYF.

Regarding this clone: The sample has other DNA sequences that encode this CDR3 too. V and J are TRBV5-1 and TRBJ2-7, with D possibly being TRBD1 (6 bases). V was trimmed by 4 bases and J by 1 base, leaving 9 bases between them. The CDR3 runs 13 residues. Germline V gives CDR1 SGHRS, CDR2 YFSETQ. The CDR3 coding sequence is TGCGCCAGCAGCCCAGGACAGTCCTACGAGCAGTACTTC. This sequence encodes CASSPGQSYEQYF.

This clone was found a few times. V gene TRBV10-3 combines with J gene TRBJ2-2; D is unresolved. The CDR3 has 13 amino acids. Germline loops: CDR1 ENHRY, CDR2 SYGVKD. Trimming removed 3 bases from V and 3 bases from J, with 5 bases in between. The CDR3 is CAISDRDTGELFF. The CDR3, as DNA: TGTGCCATCAGTGACCGGGACACCGGGGAGCTGTTTTTT.

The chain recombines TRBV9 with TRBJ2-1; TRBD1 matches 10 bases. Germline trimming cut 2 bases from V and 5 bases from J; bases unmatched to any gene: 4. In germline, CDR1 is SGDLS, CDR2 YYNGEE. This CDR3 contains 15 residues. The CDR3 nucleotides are TGTGCCAGCAGCGTGACAGGGGGCTTCAACAATGAGCAGTTCTTC. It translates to CASSVTGGFNNEQFF.

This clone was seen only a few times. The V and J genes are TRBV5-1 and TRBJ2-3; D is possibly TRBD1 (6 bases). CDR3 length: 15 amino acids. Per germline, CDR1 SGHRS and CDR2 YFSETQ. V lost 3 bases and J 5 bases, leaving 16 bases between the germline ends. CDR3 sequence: CASSSGEVVGDTQYF. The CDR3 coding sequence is TGCGCCAGCAGCTCAGGGGAAGTGGTCGGAGATACGCAGTATTTT.

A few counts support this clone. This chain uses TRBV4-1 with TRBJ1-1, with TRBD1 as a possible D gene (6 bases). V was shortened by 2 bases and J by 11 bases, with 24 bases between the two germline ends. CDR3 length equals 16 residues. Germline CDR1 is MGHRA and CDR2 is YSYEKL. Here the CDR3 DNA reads TGCGCCAGCAGCCAATCCACAGGGTCCCCGGCCTTAGGGGCTTTCTTT. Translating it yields CASSQSTGSPALGAFF.

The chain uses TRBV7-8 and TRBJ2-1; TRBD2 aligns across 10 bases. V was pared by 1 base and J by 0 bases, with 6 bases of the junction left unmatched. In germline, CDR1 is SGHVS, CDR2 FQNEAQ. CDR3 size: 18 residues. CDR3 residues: CASSLVGASGSSYNEQFF. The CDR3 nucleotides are TGTGCCAGCAGCTTAGTGGGAGCTAGCGGGAGCTCCTACAATGAGCAGTTCTTC.

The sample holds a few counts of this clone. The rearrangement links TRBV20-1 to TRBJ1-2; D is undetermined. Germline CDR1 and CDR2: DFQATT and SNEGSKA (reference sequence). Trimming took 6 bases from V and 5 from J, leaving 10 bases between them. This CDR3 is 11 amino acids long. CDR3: CSALGWYGYTF. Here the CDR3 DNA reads TGCAGTGCGCTCGGGTGGTATGGCTACACCTTC.

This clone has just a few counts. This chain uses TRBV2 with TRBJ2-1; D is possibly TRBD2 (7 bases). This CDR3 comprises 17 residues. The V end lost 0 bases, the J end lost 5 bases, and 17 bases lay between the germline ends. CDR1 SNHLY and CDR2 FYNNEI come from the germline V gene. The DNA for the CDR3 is TGTGCCAGCAGTGAAGCGCGGCTGGGGGGGCGGAACAATGAGCAGTTCTTC. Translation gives CASSEARLGGRNNEQFF.

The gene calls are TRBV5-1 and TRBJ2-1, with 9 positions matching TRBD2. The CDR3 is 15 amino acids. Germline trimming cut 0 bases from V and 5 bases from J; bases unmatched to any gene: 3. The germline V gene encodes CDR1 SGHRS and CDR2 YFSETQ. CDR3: CASSLAPSGNNEQFF. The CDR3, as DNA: TGCGCCAGCAGCTTGGCCCCTAGCGGGAACAATGAGCAGTTCTTC.

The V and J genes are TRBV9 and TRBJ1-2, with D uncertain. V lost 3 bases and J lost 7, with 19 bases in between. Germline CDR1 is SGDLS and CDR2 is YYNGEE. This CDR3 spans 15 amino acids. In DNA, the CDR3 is TGTGCCAGCAGCGGGGAGATGGGGAGTTGGTCTGGCTACACCTTC. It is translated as CASSGEMGSWSGYTF.

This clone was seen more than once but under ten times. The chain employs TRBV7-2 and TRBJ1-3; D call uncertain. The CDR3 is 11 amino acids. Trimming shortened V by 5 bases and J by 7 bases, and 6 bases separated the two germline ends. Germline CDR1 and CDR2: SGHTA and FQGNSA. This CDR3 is CASSPRNTIYF. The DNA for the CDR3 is TGTGCCAGCAGCCCGCGGAACACCATATATTTT.

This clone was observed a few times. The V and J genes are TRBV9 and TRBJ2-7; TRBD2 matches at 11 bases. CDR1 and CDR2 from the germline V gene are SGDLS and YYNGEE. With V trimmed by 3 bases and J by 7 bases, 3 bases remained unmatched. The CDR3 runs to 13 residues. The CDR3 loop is CASSERLAGEQYF. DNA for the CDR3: TGTGCCAGCAGCGAACGACTAGCGGGAGAGCAGTACTTC.

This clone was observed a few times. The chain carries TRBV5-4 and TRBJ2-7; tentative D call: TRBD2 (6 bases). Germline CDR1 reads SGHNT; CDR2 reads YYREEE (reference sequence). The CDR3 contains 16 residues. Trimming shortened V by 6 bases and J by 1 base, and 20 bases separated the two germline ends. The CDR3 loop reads CASTLIGAGLSYEQYF. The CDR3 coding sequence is TGTGCCAGCACCCTGATTGGCGCAGGACTATCCTACGAGCAGTACTTC.

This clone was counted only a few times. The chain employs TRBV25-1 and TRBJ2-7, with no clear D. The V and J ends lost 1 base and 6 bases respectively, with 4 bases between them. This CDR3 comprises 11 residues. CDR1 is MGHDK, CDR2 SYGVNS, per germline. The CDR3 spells CASSESGEQYF. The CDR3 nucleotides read TGTGCCAGCAGTGAATCGGGCGAGCAGTACTTC.

Written as DNA, the CDR3 is TGTGCCAGTAGTATGTTACTAACGGGACTAGCGGGGGTTCATGAGCAGTTCTTC. Amino acid sequence: CASSMLLTGLAGVHEQFF. The rearrangement uses TRBV19 and TRBJ2-1, with TRBD2 identical over 14 bases. The CDR3 sequence is 18 residues long. Germline V gene data show CDR1 as LNHDA and CDR2 as SQIVND (reference sequence). V lost 3 bases and J lost 8; bases outside the gene matches: 12.

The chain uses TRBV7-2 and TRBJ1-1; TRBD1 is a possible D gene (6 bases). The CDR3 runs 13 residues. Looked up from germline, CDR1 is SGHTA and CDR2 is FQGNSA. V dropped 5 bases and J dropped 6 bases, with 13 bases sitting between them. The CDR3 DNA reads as TGTGCCAGCAGCACAAGGGGGAGGGCTGAAGCTTTCTTT. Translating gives CASSTRGRAEAFF.

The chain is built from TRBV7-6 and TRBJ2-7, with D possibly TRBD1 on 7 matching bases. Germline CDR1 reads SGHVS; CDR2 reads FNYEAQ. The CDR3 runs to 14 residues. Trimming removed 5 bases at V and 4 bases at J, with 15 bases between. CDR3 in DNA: TGTGCCAGCAGCCGCGCGCCAGGGGGGTACGAGCAGTACTTC. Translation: CASSRAPGGYEQYF.

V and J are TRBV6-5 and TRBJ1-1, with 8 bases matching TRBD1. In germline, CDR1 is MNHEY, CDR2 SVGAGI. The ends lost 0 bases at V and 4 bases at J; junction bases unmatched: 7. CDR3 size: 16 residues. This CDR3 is CASSYSPGGVSTEAFF. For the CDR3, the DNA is TGTGCCAGCAGTTACTCGCCAGGGGGCGTCAGCACTGAAGCTTTCTTT.

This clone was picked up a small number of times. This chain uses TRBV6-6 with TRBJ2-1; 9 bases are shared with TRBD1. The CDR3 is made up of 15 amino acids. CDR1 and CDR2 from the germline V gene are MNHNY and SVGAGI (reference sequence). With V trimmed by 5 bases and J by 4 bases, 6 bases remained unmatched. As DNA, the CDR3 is TGTGCCAGCAGTCACCGGGACAGGGAGTACAATGAGCAGTTCTTC. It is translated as CASSHRDREYNEQFF.

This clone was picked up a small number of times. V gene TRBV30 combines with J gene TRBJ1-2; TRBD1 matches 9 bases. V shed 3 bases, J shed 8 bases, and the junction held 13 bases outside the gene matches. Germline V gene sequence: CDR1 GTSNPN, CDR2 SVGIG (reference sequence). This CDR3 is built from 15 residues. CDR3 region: CAWSDTGTGQRGYTF. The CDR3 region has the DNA TGTGCCTGGAGCGATACCGGGACAGGGCAGAGGGGCTACACCTTC.

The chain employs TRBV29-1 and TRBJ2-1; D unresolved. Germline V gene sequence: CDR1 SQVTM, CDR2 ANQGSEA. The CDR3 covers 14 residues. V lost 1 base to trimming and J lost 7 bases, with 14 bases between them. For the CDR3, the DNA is TGCAGCGTTGAAGGCGGCGCTTCCCAGAATGAGCAGTTCTTC. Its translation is CSVEGGASQNEQFF.

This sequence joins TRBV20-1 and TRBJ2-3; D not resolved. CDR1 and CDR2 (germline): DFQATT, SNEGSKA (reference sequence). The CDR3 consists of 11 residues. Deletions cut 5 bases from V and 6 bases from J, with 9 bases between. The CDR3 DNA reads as TGCAGTGCTCCGAACTATGATACGCAGTATTTT. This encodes CSAPNYDTQYF.

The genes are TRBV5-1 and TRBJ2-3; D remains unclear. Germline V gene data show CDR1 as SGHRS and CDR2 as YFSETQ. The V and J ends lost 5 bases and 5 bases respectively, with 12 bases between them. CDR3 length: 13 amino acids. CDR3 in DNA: TGCGCCAGCAGGGTAGGTCTAGGAGATACGCAGTATTTT. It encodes CASRVGLGDTQYF.

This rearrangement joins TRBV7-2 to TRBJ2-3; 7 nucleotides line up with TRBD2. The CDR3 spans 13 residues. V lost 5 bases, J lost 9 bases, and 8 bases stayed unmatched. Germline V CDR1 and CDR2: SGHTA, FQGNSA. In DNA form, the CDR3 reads TGTGCCAGCAGCCCCTCACCGCGGGAGACGCAGTATTTT. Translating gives CASSPSPRETQYF.

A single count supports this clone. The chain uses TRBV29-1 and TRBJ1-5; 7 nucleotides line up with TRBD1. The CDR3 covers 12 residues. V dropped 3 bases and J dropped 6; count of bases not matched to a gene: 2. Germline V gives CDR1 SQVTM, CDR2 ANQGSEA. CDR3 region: CSVEAGGQPQHF. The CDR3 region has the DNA TGCAGCGTTGAGGCAGGGGGTCAGCCCCAGCATTTT.

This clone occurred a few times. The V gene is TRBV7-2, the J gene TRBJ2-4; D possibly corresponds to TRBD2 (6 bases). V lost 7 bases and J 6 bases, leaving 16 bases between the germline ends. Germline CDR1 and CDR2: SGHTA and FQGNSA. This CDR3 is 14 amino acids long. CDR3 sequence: CASTFEGGGNIQYF. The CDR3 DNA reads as TGTGCCAGCACCTTCGAGGGAGGTGGAAACATTCAGTACTTC.